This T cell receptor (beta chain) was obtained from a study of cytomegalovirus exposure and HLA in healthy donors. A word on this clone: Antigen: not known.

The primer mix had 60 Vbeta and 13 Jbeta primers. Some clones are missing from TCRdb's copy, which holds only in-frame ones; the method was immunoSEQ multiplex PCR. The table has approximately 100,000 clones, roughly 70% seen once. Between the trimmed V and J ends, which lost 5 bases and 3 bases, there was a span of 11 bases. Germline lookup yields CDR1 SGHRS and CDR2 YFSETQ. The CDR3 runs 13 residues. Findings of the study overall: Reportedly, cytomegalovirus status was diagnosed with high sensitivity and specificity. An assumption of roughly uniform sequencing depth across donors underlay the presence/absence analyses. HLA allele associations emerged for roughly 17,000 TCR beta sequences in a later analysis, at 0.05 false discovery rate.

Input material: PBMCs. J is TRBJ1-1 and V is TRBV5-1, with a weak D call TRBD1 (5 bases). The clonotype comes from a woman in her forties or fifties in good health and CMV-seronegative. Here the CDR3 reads CASSTGWDTEAFF. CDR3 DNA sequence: TGCGCCAGCAGTACAGGTTGGGACACTGAAGCTTTCTTT.